This is a list of T cell receptor beta chains from one sample in a study of T cell responses to AZD1222 COVID-19 vaccine. Data came from immunoSEQ multiplex PCR; TCRdb stores just in-frame clones and leaves some out. The sample lists about 150,000 clones; roughly nine tenths were seen once. Source: peripheral blood, taken on day 0 of AZD1222 vaccination. These receptors all stem from an adult in good health. The CDR3 runs from the conserved cysteine through the conserved F or W. D genes are given only for firm matches. Clone sizes are given selectively: once, few, many, or a class where the clone is expanded.

V gene: TRBV13
D gene: TRBD2
J gene: TRBJ2-7
clone size: -
CDR3 protein: CASSLAIIAGGTYEQYF
CDR3 DNA: TGTGCCAGCAGCTTAGCAATCATAGCGGGGGGTACCTACGAGCAGTACTTC

V gene: TRBV9
D gene: -
J gene: TRBJ2-2
clone size: -
CDR3 protein: CASSVDRNANTGELFF
CDR3 DNA: TGTGCCAGCAGCGTAGATAGAAACGCGAACACCGGGGAGCTGTTTTTT

V gene: TRBV11-2
D gene: -
J gene: TRBJ2-3
clone size: -
CDR3 protein: CASSLQISTDTQYF
CDR3 DNA: TGTGCCAGCAGCTTACAGATAAGCACAGATACGCAGTATTTT

V gene: TRBV12-3/TRBV12-4
D gene: TRBD2
J gene: TRBJ2-1
clone size: -
CDR3 protein: CATGLATYNEQFF
CDR3 DNA: TGTGCCACTGGACTAGCGACGTACAATGAGCAGTTCTTC

V gene: TRBV11-2
D gene: -
J gene: TRBJ2-6
clone size: -
CDR3 protein: CASADSGANVLTF
CDR3 DNA: TGTGCCAGTGCGGACTCTGGGGCCAACGTCCTGACTTTC

V gene: TRBV30
D gene: -
J gene: TRBJ1-5
clone size: -
CDR3 protein: CAWSVLPEQGNQPQHF
CDR3 DNA: TGTGCCTGGAGTGTACTTCCGGAACAGGGCAATCAGCCCCAGCATTTT

V gene: TRBV7-9
D gene: -
J gene: TRBJ2-7
clone size: once
CDR3 protein: CASSLLPGNSYEQYF
CDR3 DNA: TGTGCCAGCAGCTTATTGCCAGGCAACTCCTACGAGCAGTACTTC

V gene: TRBV5-1
D gene: -
J gene: TRBJ1-1
clone size: -
CDR3 protein: CASSFDGRENTEAFF
CDR3 DNA: TGCGCCAGCAGCTTCGATGGCAGAGAGAACACTGAAGCTTTCTTT

V gene: TRBV30
D gene: TRBD1
J gene: TRBJ2-1
clone size: -
CDR3 protein: CAWSTRQGSPYNEQFF
CDR3 DNA: TGTGCCTGGAGTACCCGACAGGGGTCACCCTACAATGAGCAGTTCTTC

V gene: TRBV5-4
D gene: -
J gene: TRBJ2-7
clone size: -
CDR3 protein: CASSQSPGVGYEQYF
CDR3 DNA: TGTGCCAGCAGCCAATCCCCAGGGGTCGGCTACGAGCAGTACTTC

V gene: TRBV18
D gene: TRBD1
J gene: TRBJ1-5
clone size: few
CDR3 protein: CASSPGTGNSNQPQHF
CDR3 DNA: TGTGCCAGCTCACCCGGGACAGGAAATAGCAATCAGCCCCAGCATTTT

V gene: TRBV24-1
D gene: -
J gene: TRBJ1-1
clone size: few
CDR3 protein: CATRGRMNTEAFF
CDR3 DNA: TGTGCCACCCGTGGGAGGATGAACACTGAAGCTTTCTTT

V gene: TRBV14
D gene: -
J gene: TRBJ1-1
clone size: -
CDR3 protein: CASRGQEGPWEETGAAFF
CDR3 DNA: TGTGCCAGCAGAGGGCAGGAGGGGCCCTGGGAGGAGACTGGGGCGGCTTTCTTT

V gene: TRBV5-5
D gene: -
J gene: TRBJ2-7
clone size: -
CDR3 protein: CASTGGTSYEQYF
CDR3 DNA: TGTGCCAGCACCGGCGGGACCTCCTACGAGCAGTACTTC

V gene: TRBV4-3
D gene: TRBD1
J gene: TRBJ2-5
clone size: -
CDR3 protein: CASSQEGQGLQETQYF
CDR3 DNA: TGCGCCAGCAGCCAAGAGGGACAGGGGTTACAAGAGACCCAGTACTTC

V gene: TRBV19
D gene: -
J gene: TRBJ1-6
clone size: -
CDR3 protein: CASSLGRYNSPLHF
CDR3 DNA: TGTGCCAGTAGTCTAGGGCGTTATAATTCACCCCTCCACTTT

V gene: TRBV5-1
D gene: TRBD1
J gene: TRBJ1-4
clone size: -
CDR3 protein: CASSVDRNNEKLFF
CDR3 DNA: TGCGCCAGCAGCGTGGACAGGAATAATGAAAAACTGTTTTTT

V gene: TRBV19
D gene: -
J gene: TRBJ1-2
clone size: -
CDR3 protein: CASWVTGRGVNYGYTF
CDR3 DNA: TGTGCCAGTTGGGTGACAGGCCGGGGAGTTAACTATGGCTACACCTTC

V gene: TRBV28
D gene: TRBD1
J gene: TRBJ1-2
clone size: -
CDR3 protein: CASSPGGFYGYTF
CDR3 DNA: TGTGCCAGCAGTCCAGGGGGTTTCTATGGCTACACCTTC

V gene: TRBV6-2/TRBV6-3
D gene: -
J gene: TRBJ2-7
clone size: -
CDR3 protein: CASSGLTEPSYEQYF
CDR3 DNA: TGTGCCAGCAGTGGATTGACAGAACCCTCCTACGAGCAGTACTTC

V gene: TRBV18
D gene: -
J gene: TRBJ1-5
clone size: -
CDR3 protein: CASSPPFGHPQPQHF
CDR3 DNA: TGTGCCAGCTCACCACCTTTCGGGCACCCTCAGCCCCAGCATTTT

V gene: TRBV7-9
D gene: -
J gene: TRBJ1-1
clone size: -
CDR3 protein: CASSFGTEAFF
CDR3 DNA: TGTGCCAGCAGCTTCGGAACTGAAGCTTTCTTT

V gene: TRBV25-1
D gene: -
J gene: TRBJ2-2
clone size: -
CDR3 protein: CATLSGSGELFF
CDR3 DNA: TGTGCCACCCTATCAGGCTCCGGGGAGCTGTTTTTT

V gene: TRBV4-3
D gene: TRBD2
J gene: TRBJ2-3
clone size: -
CDR3 protein: CASSQGGGLAGGPYTDTQYF
CDR3 DNA: TGCGCCAGCAGCCAGGGTGGGGGACTAGCGGGGGGCCCCTACACAGATACGCAGTATTTT

V gene: TRBV7-9
D gene: TRBD2
J gene: TRBJ2-3
clone size: -
CDR3 protein: CASSRERRGGLRRTSTDTQYF
CDR3 DNA: TGTGCCAGCAGCAGAGAGAGGCGGGGGGGCCTCCGACGAACTAGCACAGATACGCAGTATTTT

V gene: TRBV6-4
D gene: TRBD2
J gene: TRBJ2-1
clone size: -
CDR3 protein: CASSDPGAGGLNEQFF
CDR3 DNA: TGTGCCAGCAGTGACCCAGGCGCGGGGGGGCTCAATGAGCAGTTCTTC

V gene: TRBV18
D gene: -
J gene: TRBJ2-5
clone size: -
CDR3 protein: CASSPAEETQYF
CDR3 DNA: TGTGCCAGCTCACCAGCGGAGGAGACCCAGTACTTC

V gene: TRBV9
D gene: -
J gene: TRBJ2-7
clone size: -
CDR3 protein: CASSVGGQGYEQYF
CDR3 DNA: TGTGCCAGCAGCGTGGGTGGTCAGGGCTACGAGCAGTACTTC

V gene: TRBV5-1
D gene: -
J gene: TRBJ1-3
clone size: -
CDR3 protein: CASSLGGIGNTIYF
CDR3 DNA: TGCGCCAGCAGCTTGGGAGGGATCGGAAACACCATATATTTT

V gene: TRBV4-1
D gene: -
J gene: TRBJ2-5
clone size: -
CDR3 protein: CASSHGTEQTQYF
CDR3 DNA: TGCGCCAGCAGCCACGGAACCGAGCAGACCCAGTACTTC

V gene: TRBV5-6
D gene: -
J gene: TRBJ1-2
clone size: -
CDR3 protein: CASSPTSGGSGYTF
CDR3 DNA: TGTGCCAGCAGCCCGACATCAGGAGGCTCCGGCTACACCTTC

V gene: TRBV5-1
D gene: -
J gene: TRBJ2-7
clone size: -
CDR3 protein: CASSTSTYEQYF
CDR3 DNA: TGCGCCAGCAGCACTTCAACCTACGAGCAGTACTTC

V gene: TRBV25-1
D gene: TRBD1
J gene: TRBJ1-1
clone size: -
CDR3 protein: CASSDPRTGGSGTEAFF
CDR3 DNA: TGTGCCAGCAGTGACCCCCGGACAGGGGGTAGTGGCACTGAAGCTTTCTTT

V gene: TRBV4-2
D gene: -
J gene: TRBJ2-5
clone size: -
CDR3 protein: CASSQDRETQYF
CDR3 DNA: TGTGCCAGCAGCCAAGACCGGGAGACCCAGTACTTC

V gene: TRBV3-1/TRBV3-2
D gene: -
J gene: TRBJ2-5
clone size: -
CDR3 protein: CASSQVRSVAGTQYF
CDR3 DNA: TGTGCCAGCAGCCAAGTGAGGTCGGTCGCGGGGACCCAGTACTTC

V gene: TRBV14
D gene: TRBD1
J gene: TRBJ2-2
clone size: -
CDR3 protein: CASSPYPGTGRAGELFF
CDR3 DNA: TGTGCCAGCAGCCCCTATCCCGGGACAGGACGCGCCGGGGAGCTGTTTTTT

V gene: TRBV11-2
D gene: TRBD1
J gene: TRBJ2-1
clone size: -
CDR3 protein: CASSEQGSSYNEQFF
CDR3 DNA: TGTGCCAGCAGCGAACAGGGGAGCTCCTACAATGAGCAGTTCTTC

V gene: TRBV25-1
D gene: TRBD1
J gene: TRBJ2-7
clone size: -
CDR3 protein: CASSRTGRIYEQYF
CDR3 DNA: TGTGCCAGCAGTCGGACAGGGAGGATTTACGAGCAGTACTTC

V gene: TRBV2
D gene: TRBD2
J gene: TRBJ2-7
clone size: -
CDR3 protein: CASRGGLVSYEQYF
CDR3 DNA: TGTGCCAGCAGGGGAGGGTTGGTCTCCTACGAGCAGTACTTC

V gene: TRBV7-2
D gene: TRBD2
J gene: TRBJ2-1
clone size: -
CDR3 protein: CASSVDRGGYNEQFF
CDR3 DNA: TGTGCCAGCAGCGTAGACCGGGGGGGCTACAATGAGCAGTTCTTC

V gene: TRBV7-2
D gene: -
J gene: TRBJ2-5
clone size: -
CDR3 protein: CASSRYKTGEGETQYF
CDR3 DNA: TGTGCCAGCAGCCGTTACAAAACAGGGGAGGGAGAGACCCAGTACTTC

V gene: TRBV24-1
D gene: TRBD1
J gene: TRBJ2-5
clone size: -
CDR3 protein: CATSDLSTGTGDETQYF
CDR3 DNA: TGTGCCACCAGTGATTTAAGCACCGGGACAGGGGATGAGACCCAGTACTTC

V gene: TRBV6-5
D gene: -
J gene: TRBJ1-2
clone size: -
CDR3 protein: CASSNHPTAYGYTF
CDR3 DNA: TGTGCCAGCAGTAACCATCCGACGGCCTATGGCTACACCTTC

V gene: TRBV19
D gene: -
J gene: TRBJ1-5
clone size: -
CDR3 protein: CASSIRQASVNQPQHF
CDR3 DNA: TGTGCCAGTAGTATCAGGCAGGCATCAGTAAATCAGCCCCAGCATTTT

V gene: TRBV4-1
D gene: -
J gene: TRBJ1-4
clone size: once
CDR3 protein: CASSPETFGIKKLFF
CDR3 DNA: TGCGCCAGCAGTCCGGAGACATTCGGCATTAAAAAACTGTTTTTT

V gene: TRBV16
D gene: TRBD1
J gene: TRBJ1-5
clone size: once
CDR3 protein: CASSQWAGGGQPQHF
CDR3 DNA: TGTGCCAGCAGCCAATGGGCAGGGGGAGGTCAGCCCCAGCATTTT

V gene: TRBV6-5
D gene: -
J gene: TRBJ1-5
clone size: -
CDR3 protein: CASSYSMGRQPQHF
CDR3 DNA: TGTGCCAGCAGCTACTCCATGGGGCGTCAGCCCCAGCATTTT

V gene: TRBV12-3/TRBV12-4
D gene: -
J gene: TRBJ2-5
clone size: -
CDR3 protein: CASSLLGEETQYF
CDR3 DNA: TGTGCCAGCAGTTTACTAGGGGAGGAGACCCAGTACTTC

V gene: TRBV19
D gene: TRBD1
J gene: TRBJ1-3
clone size: -
CDR3 protein: CASSTAAGGGNTIYF
CDR3 DNA: TGTGCCAGTAGTACCGCTGCAGGGGGCGGAAACACCATATATTTT

V gene: TRBV5-1
D gene: TRBD1
J gene: TRBJ1-1
clone size: -
CDR3 protein: CASSPRTGGATEAFF
CDR3 DNA: TGCGCCAGCAGCCCACGTACAGGGGGCGCCACTGAAGCTTTCTTT

V gene: TRBV19
D gene: TRBD1
J gene: TRBJ1-1
clone size: -
CDR3 protein: CASSMRDSLMNTEAFF
CDR3 DNA: TGTGCCAGTAGTATGCGGGACAGTCTTATGAACACTGAAGCTTTCTTT

V gene: TRBV4-2
D gene: TRBD1
J gene: TRBJ1-2
clone size: -
CDR3 protein: CASSPGQGDNGYTF
CDR3 DNA: TGTGCCAGCAGCCCCGGACAGGGGGATAATGGCTACACCTTC

V gene: TRBV6-2/TRBV6-3
D gene: -
J gene: TRBJ2-1
clone size: -
CDR3 protein: CASSIVGTEQFF
CDR3 DNA: TGTGCCAGCAGCATTGTGGGTACTGAGCAGTTCTTC

V gene: TRBV2
D gene: -
J gene: TRBJ1-1
clone size: once
CDR3 protein: CASSLEGVSGAFF
CDR3 DNA: TGTGCCAGCAGCCTCGAGGGAGTGAGTGGAGCTTTCTTT

V gene: TRBV7-6
D gene: -
J gene: TRBJ1-1
clone size: once
CDR3 protein: CASSLTWESGGAFF
CDR3 DNA: TGTGCCAGCAGCTTAACGTGGGAAAGCGGGGGAGCTTTCTTT

V gene: TRBV12-3/TRBV12-4
D gene: -
J gene: TRBJ1-2
clone size: -
CDR3 protein: CASSLGYSYGYTF
CDR3 DNA: TGTGCCAGCAGTTTGGGGTACAGCTATGGCTACACCTTC

V gene: TRBV5-4
D gene: -
J gene: TRBJ2-6
clone size: -
CDR3 protein: CASSLGGNSGANVLTF
CDR3 DNA: TGTGCCAGCAGCTTGGGTGGGAACTCTGGGGCCAACGTCCTGACTTTC

V gene: TRBV19
D gene: -
J gene: TRBJ1-1
clone size: -
CDR3 protein: CASSKRGNTEAFF
CDR3 DNA: TGTGCCAGTAGTAAGAGGGGGAACACTGAAGCTTTCTTT

V gene: TRBV5-1
D gene: TRBD1
J gene: TRBJ2-7
clone size: -
CDR3 protein: CASSSRTGSEYEQYF
CDR3 DNA: TGCGCCAGCAGCAGCAGGACAGGGAGCGAGTACGAGCAGTACTTC

V gene: TRBV7-4
D gene: -
J gene: TRBJ2-5
clone size: -
CDR3 protein: CASSLGIQETQYF
CDR3 DNA: TGTGCCAGCAGCTTAGGGATCCAAGAGACCCAGTACTTC